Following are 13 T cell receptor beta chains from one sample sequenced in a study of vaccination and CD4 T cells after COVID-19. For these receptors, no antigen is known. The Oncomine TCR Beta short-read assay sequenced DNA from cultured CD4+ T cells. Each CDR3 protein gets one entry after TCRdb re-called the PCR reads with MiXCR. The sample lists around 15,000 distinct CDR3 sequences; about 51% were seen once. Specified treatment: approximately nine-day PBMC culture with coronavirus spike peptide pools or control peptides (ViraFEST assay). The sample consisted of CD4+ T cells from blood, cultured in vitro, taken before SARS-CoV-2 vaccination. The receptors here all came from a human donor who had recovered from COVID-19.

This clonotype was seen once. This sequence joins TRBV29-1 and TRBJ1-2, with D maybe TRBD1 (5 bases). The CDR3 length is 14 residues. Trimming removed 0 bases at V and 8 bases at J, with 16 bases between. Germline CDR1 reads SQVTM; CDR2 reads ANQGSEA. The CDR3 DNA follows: TGCAGCGTTGAAGAGATCGGGACGGTCTTCGGCTACACCTTC. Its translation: CSVEEIGTVFGYTF. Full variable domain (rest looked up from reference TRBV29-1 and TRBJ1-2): SAVISQKPSRDICQRGTSLTIQCQVDSQVTMMFWYRQQPGQSLTLIATANQGSEATYESGFVIDKFPISRPNLTFSTLTVSNMSPEDSSIYLCSVEEIGTVFGYTFGSGTRLTVV.

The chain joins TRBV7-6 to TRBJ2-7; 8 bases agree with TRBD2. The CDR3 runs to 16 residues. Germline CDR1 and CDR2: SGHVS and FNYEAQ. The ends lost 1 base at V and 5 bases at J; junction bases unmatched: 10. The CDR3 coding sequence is TGTGCCAGCAGCTTAGAAGAAACTAGCGGACCAGACGAGCAGTACTTC. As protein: CASSLEETSGPDEQYF.

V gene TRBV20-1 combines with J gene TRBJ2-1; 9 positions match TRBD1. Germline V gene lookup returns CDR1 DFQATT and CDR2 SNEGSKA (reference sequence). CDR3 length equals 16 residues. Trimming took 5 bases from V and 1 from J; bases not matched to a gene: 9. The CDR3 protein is CSASGGQGVSYNEQFF. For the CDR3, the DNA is TGCAGTGCTTCAGGGGGACAGGGAGTGTCCTACAATGAGCAGTTCTTC.

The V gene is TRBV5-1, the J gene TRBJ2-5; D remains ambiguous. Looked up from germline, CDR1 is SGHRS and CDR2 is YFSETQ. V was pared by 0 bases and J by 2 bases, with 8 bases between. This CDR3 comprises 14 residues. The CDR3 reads CASSLDVGQETQYF. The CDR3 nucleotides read TGCGCCAGCAGCTTGGATGTGGGACAAGAGACCCAGTACTTC.

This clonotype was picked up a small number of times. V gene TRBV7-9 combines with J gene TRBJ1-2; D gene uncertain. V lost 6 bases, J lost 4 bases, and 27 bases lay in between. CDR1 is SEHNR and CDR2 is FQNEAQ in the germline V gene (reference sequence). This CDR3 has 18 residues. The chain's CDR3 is CASRHSPRADTKPYGYTF. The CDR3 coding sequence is TGTGCCAGCAGACATTCCCCACGGGCAGATACAAAACCCTATGGCTACACCTTC.

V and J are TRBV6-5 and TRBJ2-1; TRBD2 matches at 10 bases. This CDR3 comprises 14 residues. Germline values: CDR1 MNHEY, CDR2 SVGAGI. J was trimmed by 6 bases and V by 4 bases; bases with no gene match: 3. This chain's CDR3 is CASSWLAGANEQFF. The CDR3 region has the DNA TGTGCCAGCAGTTGGCTAGCGGGAGCCAATGAGCAGTTCTTC.

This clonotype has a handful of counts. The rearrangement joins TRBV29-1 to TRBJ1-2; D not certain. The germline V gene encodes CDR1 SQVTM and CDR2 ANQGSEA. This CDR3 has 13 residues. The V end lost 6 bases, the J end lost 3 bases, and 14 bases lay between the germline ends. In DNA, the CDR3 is TGCAGCGTGGACCTTGACCGGTACTATGGCTACACCTTC. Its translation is CSVDLDRYYGYTF.

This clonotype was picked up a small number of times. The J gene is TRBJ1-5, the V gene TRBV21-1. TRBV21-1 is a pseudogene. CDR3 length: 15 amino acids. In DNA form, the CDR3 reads TGTGCCAGCAGCAAAGGTAGTATGAGCAATCAGCCCCAGCATTTT. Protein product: CASSKGSMSNQPQHF.

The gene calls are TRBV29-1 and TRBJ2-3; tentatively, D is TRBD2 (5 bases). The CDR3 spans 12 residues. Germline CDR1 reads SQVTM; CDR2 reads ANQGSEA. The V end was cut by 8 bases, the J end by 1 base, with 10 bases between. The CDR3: CSLLEGTDTQYF. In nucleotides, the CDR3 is TGCAGCCTACTAGAAGGCACAGATACGCAGTATTTT.

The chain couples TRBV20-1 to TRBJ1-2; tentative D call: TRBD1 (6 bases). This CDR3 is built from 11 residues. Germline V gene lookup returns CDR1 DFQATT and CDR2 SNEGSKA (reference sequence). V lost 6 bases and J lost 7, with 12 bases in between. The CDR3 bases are TGCAGTGCCCTGAGGACAGCTGGCTACACCTTC. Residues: CSALRTAGYTF.

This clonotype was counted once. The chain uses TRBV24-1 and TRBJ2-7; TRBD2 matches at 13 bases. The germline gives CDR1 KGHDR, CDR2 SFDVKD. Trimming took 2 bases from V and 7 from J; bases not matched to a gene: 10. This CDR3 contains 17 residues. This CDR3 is CATSDSPGLAGLREQYF. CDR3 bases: TGTGCCACCAGTGATTCTCCGGGACTAGCGGGACTACGGGAGCAGTACTTC.

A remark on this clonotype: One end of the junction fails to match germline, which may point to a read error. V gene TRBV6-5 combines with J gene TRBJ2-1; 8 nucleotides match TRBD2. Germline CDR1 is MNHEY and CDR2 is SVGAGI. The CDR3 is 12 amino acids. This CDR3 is CASSYSAGGPNF. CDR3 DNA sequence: TGTGCCAGCAGTTACTCGGCGGGAGGTCCCAACTTC.

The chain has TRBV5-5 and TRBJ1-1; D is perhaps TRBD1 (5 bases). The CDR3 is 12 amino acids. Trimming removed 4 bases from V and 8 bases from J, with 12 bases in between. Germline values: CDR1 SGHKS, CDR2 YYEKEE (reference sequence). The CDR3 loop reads CASSISGSEAFF. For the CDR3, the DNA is TGTGCCAGCAGCATATCAGGGAGCGAAGCTTTCTTT. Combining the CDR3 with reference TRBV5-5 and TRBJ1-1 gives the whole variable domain DAGVTQSPTHLIKTRGQQVTLRCSPISGHKSVSWYQQVLGQGPQFIFQYYEKEERGRGNFPDRFSARQFPNYSSELNVNALLLGDSALYLCASSISGSEAFFGQGTRLTVV.